This TCR beta chain was captured by sequencing in a study of T cells in Graves' hyperthyroidism and ophthalmopathy. RNA transcripts yielded amplified TCR beta CDR3 regions. RT-PCR in the first round (using the HTBI primer set) targeted the TCR CDR3. TCRdb re-called the multiplex PCR reads with MiXCR, one entry per CDR3 protein. This table has about 380,000 distinct CDR3 sequences, about 14% appearing once. The CDR3 length is 15 residues. The germline V gene encodes CDR1 MGHRA and CDR2 YSYEKL. V lost 1 base, J lost 4 bases, and 11 bases lay in between. The chain carries TRBV4-1 and TRBJ2-4, with D possibly matching TRBD1 (6 bases). The specimen was blood. This TCR derives from a young man with Graves' hyperthyroidism that later progressed to Graves' ophthalmopathy. The CDR3 sequence is CASSQVPGEKNIQYF. DNA of the CDR3: TGCGCCAGCAGCCAAGTTCCAGGGGAAAAAAACATTCAGTACTTC.